These T cell receptor beta chains were read from a single sample in a study of T cells in Graves' hyperthyroidism and ophthalmopathy. From the multiplex PCR reads, TCRdb called clonotypes with MiXCR, one entry per CDR3 protein. The table has roughly 380,000 distinct CDR3 sequences, approximately 15% seen once. Sequencing input: blood. The source of these receptors is a woman aged 55-69 years with Graves' hyperthyroidism. Both conserved end residues are part of each CDR3. The order of the fields is CDR3 DNA, CDR3 protein, J gene, clone size, D gene, V gene. A D gene is named only where the DNA matches it firmly. Size is stated for part of the rows, as once, few or many counts, or as a class when the clone is expanded.

DNA: TGTGCCAGCAGAATCCTTAGAACCCCAGATACGCAGTATTTT
CDR3: CASRILRTPDTQYF
J: TRBJ2-3
size: many
D: -
V: TRBV28

DNA: TGTGCCAGCAGCTTAACCCAGGAGCGGGAGAAGTACTTC
CDR3: CASSLTQEREKYF
J: TRBJ2-7
size: -
D: TRBD2
V: TRBV7-3

DNA: TGTGCCTGGAGTAACGGGGGGCGGAATGAAAAACTGTTTTTT
CDR3: CAWSNGGRNEKLFF
J: TRBJ1-4
size: many
D: -
V: TRBV30

DNA: TGTGCCACCAGTTCTGCTGGCTATGGCTACACCTTC
CDR3: CATSSAGYGYTF
J: TRBJ1-2
size: few
D: -
V: TRBV24-1

DNA: TGTGCCAGCAGCTCGGGACAGGCGGGAAATTCACCCCTCCACTTT
CDR3: CASSSGQAGNSPLHF
J: TRBJ1-6
size: few
D: TRBD1
V: TRBV27

DNA: TGTGCCAGCAGCCAAGACTCCGGGACTAGCAGTGAGACCCAGTACTTC
CDR3: CASSQDSGTSSETQYF
J: TRBJ2-5
size: many
D: TRBD2
V: TRBV3-1

DNA: TGTGCCGGCTACCGGGACGGGAACTATGGCTACACCTTC
CDR3: CAGYRDGNYGYTF
J: TRBJ1-2
size: once
D: -
V: TRBV30

DNA: TGTGCCAGCAGTGAGCCGTTGACAGGGGGAACAGATACGCAGTATTTT
CDR3: CASSEPLTGGTDTQYF
J: TRBJ2-3
size: -
D: TRBD1
V: TRBV6-1

DNA: TGTGCCATCAGCCTGGACAGGGTCGAACAGCCCCAGCATTTT
CDR3: CAISLDRVEQPQHF
J: TRBJ1-5
size: many
D: TRBD1
V: TRBV10-3

DNA: TGTGCCTGGGCGGGAGTGGGGTACAATGAGCAGTTCTTC
CDR3: CAWAGVGYNEQFF
J: TRBJ2-1
size: many
D: TRBD2
V: TRBV30

DNA: TGTGCCAGTAGTAGCCAGGGGGGTCCCCTGTCCTACAATGAGCAGTACTTC
CDR3: CASSSQGGPLSYNEQYF
J: TRBJ2-7
size: -
D: -
V: TRBV19

DNA: TGTGCCAGCAGCGGACTAGCGGGAGTTTATGGGGAAGAGACCCAGTACTTC
CDR3: CASSGLAGVYGEETQYF
J: TRBJ2-5
size: many
D: TRBD2
V: TRBV28

DNA: TGTGCCAGCAGCTCACCGTTTCTAGCGGGGTCCTACAATGAGCAGTTCTTC
CDR3: CASSSPFLAGSYNEQFF
J: TRBJ2-1
size: many
D: TRBD2
V: TRBV11-3

DNA: TGCAGCGTCGAGCCCCTAGCGGGAGAAGGGACAGATACGCAGTATTTT
CDR3: CSVEPLAGEGTDTQYF
J: TRBJ2-3
size: many
D: TRBD2
V: TRBV29-1

DNA: TGTGCCAGCAGCCAATCCCAGGGGAACACTGAAGCTTTCTTT
CDR3: CASSQSQGNTEAFF
J: TRBJ1-1
size: many
D: -
V: TRBV3-1

DNA: TGTGCCAGCAGCCTTGGTAGGTATCAGCCCCAGCATTTT
CDR3: CASSLGRYQPQHF
J: TRBJ1-5
size: few
D: -
V: TRBV3-1

DNA: TGCGCCAGCAGCCAAGAGGGCATGGCAGGGTGGGATCAGCCCCAGCATTTT
CDR3: CASSQEGMAGWDQPQHF
J: TRBJ1-5
size: few
D: -
V: TRBV4-1

DNA: TGTGCCAGCAGCCACCGGGAGGGGGACACTGAAGCTTTCTTT
CDR3: CASSHREGDTEAFF
J: TRBJ1-1
size: -
D: -
V: TRBV3-1

DNA: TGCGCCAGCAGCCAAGATTCGGACCCAGGCACCTACGAGCAGTACTTC
CDR3: CASSQDSDPGTYEQYF
J: TRBJ2-7
size: -
D: -
V: TRBV4-1

DNA: TGCGCCAGCGCCCCGGGTGGCGGGAGGCTACAATTCTACGAGCAGTACTTC
CDR3: CASAPGGGRLQFYEQYF
J: TRBJ2-7
size: few
D: TRBD2
V: TRBV4-1

DNA: TGTGCCAGCAGTCCACCCTCCGCGGGGAACTATGGCTACACCTTC
CDR3: CASSPPSAGNYGYTF
J: TRBJ1-2
size: -
D: -
V: TRBV6-1

DNA: TGTGCCAGTAGTATAGGGGTCACGAATAATTCACCCCTCCACTTT
CDR3: CASSIGVTNNSPLHF
J: TRBJ1-6
size: -
D: -
V: TRBV19

DNA: TGCAGCGTTGATCGGCTAGCGGTGGGCACAGATACGCAGTATTTT
CDR3: CSVDRLAVGTDTQYF
J: TRBJ2-3
size: many
D: TRBD2
V: TRBV29-1

DNA: TGTGCCAGCAGTGACTCTCCTCAGGGGGCTTTCTTT
CDR3: CASSDSPQGAFF
J: TRBJ1-1
size: -
D: -
V: TRBV6-4

DNA: TGTGCCAGTAGTACGGCTTTATCCGGTACGCAGTATTTT
CDR3: CASSTALSGTQYF
J: TRBJ2-3
size: -
D: -
V: TRBV19

DNA: TGTGCCAGCAGTTTATCCGCAGGTCGGGCGTCTGGCTACACCTTC
CDR3: CASSLSAGRASGYTF
J: TRBJ1-2
size: many
D: -
V: TRBV28

DNA: TGTGCCAGCAGCTTACGGTCTCTTACTCAGACCCAGTACTTC
CDR3: CASSLRSLTQTQYF
J: TRBJ2-5
size: many
D: -
V: TRBV7-9

DNA: TGTGCCAGCAGCCTCGGACTGGGACACACCGGGGAGCTGTTTTTT
CDR3: CASSLGLGHTGELFF
J: TRBJ2-2
size: many
D: -
V: TRBV3-1

DNA: TGTGCCAGCAGCTCCCCCGATAACTCCTACAATGAGCAGTTCTTC
CDR3: CASSSPDNSYNEQFF
J: TRBJ2-1
size: -
D: -
V: TRBV5-4

DNA: TGCGCCAGCAGCCAAAACTATGGACAGTTGAACACTGAAGCTTTCTTT
CDR3: CASSQNYGQLNTEAFF
J: TRBJ1-1
size: few
D: -
V: TRBV4-1

DNA: TGCAGTGCTAGAGATTGGCAGGGGAGAGATACGCAGTATTTT
CDR3: CSARDWQGRDTQYF
J: TRBJ2-3
size: -
D: -
V: TRBV20-1

DNA: TGTGCCAGCAGAGTTTACCCAACTAGCGGATACTACGAGCAGTACTTC
CDR3: CASRVYPTSGYYEQYF
J: TRBJ2-7
size: many
D: TRBD2
V: TRBV12-3/TRBV12-4

DNA: TGTGCCAGCAAGGACAGGGCGAACACCGGGGAGCTGTTTTTT
CDR3: CASKDRANTGELFF
J: TRBJ2-2
size: -
D: TRBD1
V: TRBV19

DNA: TGTGCCAGTAGTTTCGCGACAGAACAAGAGACCCAGTACTTC
CDR3: CASSFATEQETQYF
J: TRBJ2-5
size: -
D: -
V: TRBV19

DNA: TGTGCCAGCAGTTCCTCGGGACAGATTGGGCGCGAGCAGTACTTC
CDR3: CASSSSGQIGREQYF
J: TRBJ2-7
size: many
D: TRBD1
V: TRBV28

DNA: TGTGCCAGCAGTTACGAGGCGAACTATGGCTACACCTTC
CDR3: CASSYEANYGYTF
J: TRBJ1-2
size: many
D: -
V: TRBV6-2/TRBV6-3

DNA: TGTGCCAGCCTGGGACAGCAATTGAGTGGCTACACCTTC
CDR3: CASLGQQLSGYTF
J: TRBJ1-2
size: few
D: TRBD1
V: TRBV7-9

DNA: TGCAGTGCTAGAGATAGCGGGAGGGCCCTCCACGAGCAGTACTTC
CDR3: CSARDSGRALHEQYF
J: TRBJ2-7
size: -
D: TRBD2
V: TRBV20-1

DNA: TGCGCCAGCAGCCCTAGAAGACAGGGGGTAGACGAGCAGTACTTC
CDR3: CASSPRRQGVDEQYF
J: TRBJ2-7
size: -
D: TRBD1
V: TRBV4-1

DNA: TGTGCCAGCAGCTTAGGCCGGTTCGGCAGGGGTGAAGCTTTCTTT
CDR3: CASSLGRFGRGEAFF
J: TRBJ1-1
size: many
D: -
V: TRBV7-8